These 5 T cell receptor beta chains were sequenced from one sample in a study of CD8 T cells in Susac syndrome. Roughly 0.45 to 1 ug RNA was reverse transcribed with random hexamers. TCRdb analysed the immunoSEQ multiplex PCR reads with MiXCR anew, one entry per CDR3 protein. This sample has about 240,000 distinct CDR3 sequences, with almost 97% found just once. Sequenced sample: CD4+ T cells from PBMCs. Receptor source: a human donor with Susac syndrome.

J is TRBJ2-2 and V is TRBV29-1; a weak D match, TRBD1 (5 bases). The ends were cut back, 5 bases at V and 5 bases at J, with 12 bases in the middle. The CDR3 is 13 amino acids. From germline, CDR1 is SQVTM and CDR2 ANQGSEA. The CDR3 DNA follows: TGCAGCGTTATCGCAGGGCGAACCGGGGAGCTGTTTTTT. Protein: CSVIAGRTGELFF.

The rearrangement joins TRBV18 to TRBJ2-2, with D perhaps assigned TRBD1 or TRBD2 (6 bases each). With 3 bases removed from V and 4 bases from J, the gap between germline ends came to 18 bases. CDR1 and CDR2 from the germline V gene are KGHSH and LQKENI. CDR3 length: 17 amino acids. The CDR3 coding sequence is TGTGCCAGCTCACCCGCACAGGGAGGAGTTGGCACCGGGGAGCTGTTTTTT. Amino acids: CASSPAQGGVGTGELFF.

This clonotype came up a few times. The chain links TRBV4-2 to TRBJ2-1; D is possibly TRBD2 (5 bases). V shed 4 bases and J shed 7 bases, with 17 bases lying between them. Germline CDR1 and CDR2: LGHNA and YNFKEQ. This CDR3 has 15 amino acids. This chain's CDR3 is CASSPDGGRSNEQFF. In nucleotides, the CDR3 is TGTGCCAGCAGCCCCGACGGAGGCCGCTCGAATGAGCAGTTCTTC.

V is TRBV29-1 and J is TRBJ1-5; 7 bases are a match to TRBD1. Germline CDR1 reads SQVTM; CDR2 reads ANQGSEA. The CDR3 is 13 amino acids. The ends lost 5 bases at V and 6 bases at J; junction bases unmatched: 7. The CDR3 DNA reads TGCAGCGTTTCCGGGACAGCGGGTCAGCCCCAGCATTTT. This sequence encodes CSVSGTAGQPQHF.

The chain recombines TRBV9 with TRBJ2-2, with 14 bases lining up with TRBD2. CDR3 length equals 18 residues. Germline trimming cut 2 bases from V and 1 base from J; bases unmatched to any gene: 4. In germline, CDR1 is SGDLS, CDR2 YYNGEE. In DNA, the CDR3 is TGTGCCAGCAGCGTCACCGGACTAGCGGGAGGGAACACCGGGGAGCTGTTTTTT. Translating it yields CASSVTGLAGGNTGELFF.